This T cell receptor (beta chain) is from a study of shared clonotypes between healthy human individuals (dated by TCRdb to 2020 to 2021). For the wider study: The cohort comprised a couple of women and a few men aged 18 to 49 years. For each donor, three plates each were used for CD4 naive and CD4 memory, two plates were used for CD8 naive, and one plate was used for CD8 memory. Between about 0.94 and 8.9 billion PBMCs per donor were obtained by leukapheresis. To estimate repertoire size and how much clonotypes are shared between individuals, the study performed deep sequencing of blood TCR repertoires from roughly five healthy adults. To increase sequencing depth and limit assay-specific biases, different laboratories used diverse techniques to prepare libraries and sequence TCR repertoires.

The investigation overall reported the following: Larger estimated clonotype richness was generally found for naive subsets than for memory subsets. Higher generation probabilities were observed for clonotypes shared by all four sorted-subset donors than for non-shared clonotypes. Sampling was restricted to blood, and TCR repertoires in tissue are likely to differ from TCR repertoires in blood. Based on pairwise subsampling, the degree of clonotype sharing among donors was expected to be affected by sequencing depth. Because the study included only a small number of donors, the genetic and exposure-history diversity represented was limited. Incomplete sequencing was indicated by rarefaction of sorted-subset datasets, despite the large sequencing depth. Roughly 5.2% of naive CD4, roughly 3.5% of naive CD8, approximately 2.2% of memory CD4, and 0.35% to 0.5% of memory CD8 clonotypes were shared across several donors.

This clone was observed a handful of times. Its target antigen remains unknown. The record has no base qualities; no much larger clone is one base away. Using the deep immunoSEQ assay, TCR CDR3 regions were amplified from genomic DNA by multiplex PCR. For each cell subset, the extracted genomic DNA was distributed evenly across all wells of several immunoSEQ 96-well plates, and each plate served as one replicate. For sorted subsets, 200 to 250 ng of genomic DNA, equivalent to some 30,000 T cell genomes, went into each replicate PCR. Purified libraries were measured with a Qubit 3.0 fluorometer, size-checked on a Bioanalyzer 2100, and measured again with the KAPA Library Quantification kit. A separate single-read 150-cycle Illumina NextSeq 550 flow cell was used to sequence each immunoSEQ 96-well plate. The original methods were these. Because only junctional sequences without quality scores were contained in the immunoSEQ output, filtering matching that applied to full-length reads could not be performed. Sequences were annotated with PyIR, a Python wrapper for IgBLAST v1.9, using IMGT germline references to assign V/J genes and CDR3. Any read was removed if the V/J assignment was weak (E-value above 1e-6), the CDR3 was missing, or the read contained stop codons, out-of-frame junctions, or ambiguous translated residues. V3J clonotypes were defined as sequences sharing an identical inferred V gene, J gene, and CDR3 amino acid sequence. Percentage overlap between repertoires was computed as shared unique clonotypes divided by the size of the smaller repertoire. Repertoire richness was assessed with RTK rarefaction, the Chao1 estimator, and Recon v2.1 estimates of unobserved clonotypes. Generation probabilities for all TCRbeta clonotypes obtained by the gDNA method from a handful of donors were computed using OLGA. What TCRdb holds here is the immuneACCESS table cut down to in-frame rearrangements. Part of the clones is not present; checked against another copy, under half of the missing clones reflect an unresolved V gene, and the others are unexplained. V, J and clone size reflect that table, while D and trimming were determined from the DNA. Across this sample there are more than 550,000 clones, with roughly 72% seen only once. Less than 2% of the sample comes from the top ten.

V drops 3 bases and J drops 7 bases, leaving 12 bases in between. The CDR3, from cysteine to phenylalanine, totals 13 residues. Only CDR3 DNA remains: 39 bases, in frame from the first base. From the germline V gene, CDR1 is SNHLY and CDR2 is FYNNEI. Healthy HIV-negative adults with no recently reported acute infections or vaccinations were included as donors. Only Caucasian adults living in Nashville, Tennessee, USA were represented among the donors. CD4+ T cells were enriched by magnetic negative selection; naive cells were then positively selected on CD45RA, and the negative fraction formed the memory subset. Blood was collected by leukapheresis, and PBMCs were isolated by Ficoll-Histopaque density gradient centrifugation and then cryopreserved in liquid nitrogen vapor phase. Purity and quantity of every magnetically sorted T cell population were checked by analytical flow cytometry. From each sorted fraction, genomic DNA was isolated and quantified by UV absorbance on a Nanodrop 2000c.

The sequencing sample was made of memory CD4+ T cells sorted from blood. The meaning of the sample's cell subset or site label: CD45RA-negative fraction. This TCR was recovered from a woman in her twenties or thirties in good health. Here the chain combines TRBV2 and TRBJ1-2; matching of 5 bases hints at TRBD1 as the D gene. The CDR3 here reads CASSDVGVGGYTF. The nucleotide sequence reads TGTGCCAGCAGTGATGTGGGGGTGGGTGGCTACACCTTC.